The clone carrying this T cell receptor beta chain was found many times. Its specificity is not known. The germline gene is not matched at one end of the junction; a read error may be the cause. Time point meaning: persistent/refractory GD, antithyroid drugs over 5 years with positive TRAb. PBMC-derived RNA was used for the TCR library. This sample was included in a study of regulatory T cells in long-lasting Graves disease. The CDR3 is 16 residues long. Germline loops: CDR1 SSHAT, CDR2 FNYEAQ (reference sequence). General study points: Persistent disease preferred TRBV28, TRBJ1-2 and TRBJ2-5. Public clonotype sharing was higher in persistent than newly diagnosed patients.

Arm-PCR with iRepertoire HTBI primers amplified the CDR3 regions for these TCR beta libraries. In the original workflow: Identification across samples found 62 TRBV and around 15 TRBJ segments. TCRdb reprocessed the multiplex PCR reads via MiXCR and lists one record per CDR3 protein. The V and J calls here are based on TCRdb, not the publication. The profile shows 310,000 or so distinct CDR3 sequences, 15% to 20% of them singletons. The receptor was derived from a female donor with Graves disease. This specimen was peripheral blood mononuclear cells (PBMCs), taken when the disease was refractory, from a patient treated with antithyroid drugs. The gene calls are TRBV7-7 and TRBJ2-5; 10 nucleotides agree with TRBD2. CDR3 DNA: TGTGCTAGCAGCTTAAGTAGCGGGAGGATCCAAGAGACCCAGTACTTC. As protein: CASSLSSGRIQETQYF.